Following are 28 T cell receptor beta chains from one sample sequenced in a study of blood T cell repertoires in COVID-19. Libraries were prepared by immunoSEQ multiplex PCR; TCRdb keeps only in-frame clonotypes and omits some of them. This repertoire shows hundreds of thousands of clones, over 75% found once; its top ten account for 5.9%. The sequenced sample consisted of peripheral blood. The source is a man older than 75 with acute or convalescent COVID-19.

V and J are TRBV28 and TRBJ2-5, with 8 bases aligning to TRBD2. This CDR3 contains 12 residues. Per the germline V gene, CDR1 is MDHEN and CDR2 is SYDVKM. The J segment lost 3 bases and the V segment lost 9 bases, leaving 3 bases of the junction unmatched. The CDR3 sequence: CASREGKETQYF. DNA for the CDR3: TGTGCCAGTCGGGAGGGGAAAGAGACCCAGTACTTC.

The rearrangement links TRBV6-6 to TRBJ1-4, with D possibly being TRBD1 (5 bases). Trimming removed 6 bases from V and 7 bases from J, with 15 bases in between. Germline V gene data show CDR1 as MNHNY and CDR2 as SVGAGI (reference sequence). There are 14 residues in the CDR3. CDR3 protein: CASSPVGEGEKLFF. Written as DNA, the CDR3 is TGTGCCAGCAGCCCCGTGGGGGAGGGTGAAAAACTGTTTTTT.

The V gene is TRBV27, the J gene TRBJ2-1, with D possibly TRBD1 on 6 matching bases. Looked up from germline, CDR1 is MNHEY and CDR2 is SMNVEV (reference sequence). The V end lost 2 bases, the J end lost 4 bases, and 12 bases lay between the germline ends. The CDR3 runs to 15 residues. The CDR3 DNA reads TGTGCCAGCAGTTTACCCAACAGGGCTTACAATGAGCAGTTCTTC. This gives the protein CASSLPNRAYNEQFF.

The rearrangement links TRBV30 to TRBJ1-2, with a weak D call TRBD1 (6 bases). The V gene's germline CDR1 is GTSNPN and CDR2 SVGIG (reference sequence). The length of the CDR3 is 13 residues. The V gene lost 2 bases and the J gene lost 3 bases, with 10 bases spanning the gap. CDR3 sequence: CAWSNRVYYGYTF. DNA of the CDR3: TGTGCCTGGAGTAACAGGGTGTACTATGGCTACACCTTC.

The chain has TRBV24-1 and TRBJ2-1; 7 bases line up with TRBD2. The CDR3 contains 14 residues. Losses at the gene ends were 4 bases for V and 9 bases for J; bases not matched to a gene: 8. CDR1 KGHDR and CDR2 SFDVKD come from the germline V gene. CDR3 in DNA: TGTGCCACCAGTGACCCGACTAGCTTCCGTGAGCAGTTCTTC. It is translated as CATSDPTSFREQFF.

The chain links TRBV11-2 to TRBJ2-5; D ambiguous. There are 16 residues in the CDR3. V dropped 2 bases and J dropped 2 bases, with 15 bases sitting between them. The germline V gene encodes CDR1 SGHAT and CDR2 FQNNGV. For the CDR3, the DNA is TGTGCCAGCAGCTTATCATTCAATCTGAGACAAGAGACCCAGTACTTC. It specifies CASSLSFNLRQETQYF.

The chain couples TRBV3-1 (or the pseudogene TRBV3-2) to TRBJ2-1, with 10 nucleotides matching TRBD2. The CDR3 has 13 amino acids. Germline-derived CDR1 and CDR2 are LGHDT and YNNKEL (reference sequence). J gave up 15 bases and V 4 bases, and 9 bases lay outside the gene matches. CDR3 DNA sequence: TGTGCCAGCAGCCCGCAACCTCTAGCGGGAGTGTTCTTC. This encodes CASSPQPLAGVFF.

This chain uses TRBV30 with TRBJ1-1, with D perhaps TRBD1 (5 bases). The CDR3 loop spans 12 amino acids. From germline, CDR1 is GTSNPN and CDR2 SVGIG (reference sequence). Deletions cut 0 bases from V and 7 bases from J, with 9 bases between. The CDR3 spells CAWSVLGVEAFF. CDR3 nucleotides: TGTGCCTGGAGTGTCCTAGGGGTTGAAGCTTTCTTT.

The genes are TRBV5-1 and TRBJ1-4; the D gene is possibly TRBD1 (6 bases). This CDR3 has 14 residues. Between the trimmed V and J ends, which lost 2 bases and 7 bases, there was a span of 12 bases. Germline-derived CDR1 and CDR2 are SGHRS and YFSETQ. The CDR3 reads CASSFGTLTEKLFF. CDR3 in DNA: TGCGCCAGCAGCTTTGGGACACTCACTGAAAAACTGTTTTTT.

The genes are TRBV28 and TRBJ1-6; 9 positions agree with TRBD1. The CDR3 extends over 14 amino acids. The germline V gene encodes CDR1 MDHEN and CDR2 SYDVKM. Trimming took 11 bases from V and 0 from J; bases not matched to a gene: 2. In nucleotides, the CDR3 is TGTGCCGGGACAGGGAACTCCTATAATTCACCCCTCCACTTT. Encoded protein: CAGTGNSYNSPLHF.

The CDR3 spells CASSYERGRGEEQFF. The DNA for the CDR3 is TGTGCCAGCAGTTACGAGCGGGGCCGGGGCGAAGAGCAGTTCTTC. V gene TRBV6-6 combines with J gene TRBJ2-7, with 7 bases aligning to TRBD2. The DNA end is a closer match to TRBJ2-1, so the J assignment may be wrong. This CDR3 region has 15 residues. CDR1 is MNHNY and CDR2 is SVGAGI in the germline V gene (reference sequence).

Points on this clone: Other DNA sequences within the sample encode an identical CDR3. The chain combines TRBV19 with TRBJ1-1, with 7 bases that match TRBD1. Germline CDR1 reads LNHDA; CDR2 reads SQIVND (reference sequence). V dropped 1 base and J dropped 2; count of bases not matched to a gene: 1. This CDR3 comprises 14 residues. CDR3 in amino acids: CASSIGTGNTEAFF. As DNA, the CDR3 is TGTGCCAGTAGTATAGGGACAGGTAACACTGAAGCTTTCTTT.

This sequence joins TRBV6-5 and TRBJ1-1; tentatively, D is TRBD1 (5 bases). This CDR3 comprises 15 residues. Trimming removed 5 bases at V and 1 base at J, with 14 bases between. CDR1 MNHEY and CDR2 SVGAGI come from the germline V gene. CDR3 sequence (DNA): TGTGCCAGCAGTACGGACGGAGGGGCGAACACTGAAGCTTTCTTT. It specifies CASSTDGGANTEAFF.

The chain couples TRBV7-9 to TRBJ2-1, with 7 bases that match TRBD2. Germline assignment: CDR1 SEHNR and CDR2 FQNEAQ (reference sequence). This CDR3 is 16 amino acids long. The junction had 8 bases not matched to a gene; V was cut back by 2 bases and J by 4 bases. The CDR3 nucleotides are TGTGCCAGCAGCTTACCGATTGGGGGGGATTACAATGAGCAGTTCTTC. It yields the protein CASSLPIGGDYNEQFF.

This clone has just a few counts. The chain combines TRBV10-1 with TRBJ2-4; D perhaps matches TRBD1 (5 bases). Germline V gene sequence: CDR1 WNHNN, CDR2 SYGVQD (reference sequence). This CDR3 has 15 residues. Trimming removed 6 bases at V and 0 bases at J, with 12 bases between. CDR3 loop: CASSPTDLAKNIQYF. The CDR3, as DNA: TGCGCCAGCAGCCCGACAGACCTAGCCAAAAACATTCAGTACTTC.

The V gene is TRBV10-1, the J gene TRBJ2-3, with D unclear. The V gene lost 0 bases and the J gene lost 2 bases, with 6 bases spanning the gap. CDR3 size: 14 residues. Germline loops: CDR1 WNHNN, CDR2 SYGVQD (reference sequence). The CDR3 coding sequence is TGCGCCAGCAGTGAGTCGGCGGCCACAGATACGCAGTATTTT. Amino acids: CASSESAATDTQYF.

The chain is built from TRBV5-4 and TRBJ2-1; TRBD2 agrees at 8 bases. CDR3 length: 16 residues. Germline V gives CDR1 SGHNT, CDR2 YYREEE (reference sequence). V dropped 4 bases and J dropped 7; count of bases not matched to a gene: 13. Written as DNA, the CDR3 is TGTGCCAGCAGCCGGGGGGGGGCTACACTGTGGAATGAGCAGTTCTTC. Translated: CASSRGGATLWNEQFF.

The chain couples TRBV24-1 to TRBJ1-1, with TRBD1 matching over 8 bases. Germline lookup yields CDR1 KGHDR and CDR2 SFDVKD. The CDR3 covers 15 residues. Trimming removed 4 bases from V and 4 bases from J; junction bases left unmatched: 7. The CDR3 loop is CATSDSDREATEAFF. CDR3 coding DNA: TGTGCCACCAGTGACTCGGACAGGGAGGCCACTGAAGCTTTCTTT.

This chain joins TRBV7-3 and TRBJ2-3; perhaps TRBD2 as D (6 bases). Germline CDR1 reads SGHTA; CDR2 reads FQGTGA. This CDR3 has 15 residues. Trimming left V 5 bases short and J 0 bases short, with 12 bases between. CDR3 sequence: CASSRAGQSTDTQYF. DNA for the CDR3: TGTGCCAGCAGCCGCGCGGGGCAGAGCACAGATACGCAGTATTTT. The whole variable domain, filled in from reference TRBV7-3 and TRBJ2-3, reads GAGVSQTPSNKVTEKGKYVELRCDPISGHTALYWYRQSLGQGPEFLIYFQGTGAADDSGLPNDRFFAVRPEGSVSTLKIQRTERGDSAVYLCASSRAGQSTDTQYFGPGTRLTVL.

The chain recombines TRBV11-3 with TRBJ2-1; a possible D gene is TRBD2 (6 bases). Germline CDR1 is SGHNT and CDR2 is YENEEA. Trimming took off 5 bases at V and 9 bases at J, with 17 bases between the two ends. This CDR3 is built from 14 residues. DNA for the CDR3: TGTGCCAGCAGCATGCTGCGGGGTCCAATTGAGCAGTTCTTC. Translating it yields CASSMLRGPIEQFF.

The CDR3 is CASSTPGGISSGNTIYF. CDR3 nucleotide sequence: TGTGCCAGCAGTACCCCCGGGGGGATCAGCTCTGGAAACACCATATATTTT. The V and J genes are TRBV5-6 and TRBJ1-3; a weak D match, TRBD1 (5 bases). CDR1 is SGHDT and CDR2 is YYEEEE in the germline V gene. Trimming left V 5 bases short and J 0 bases short, with 18 bases between. This CDR3 has 17 amino acids.

This clone has only one observation. Distinct nucleotide sequences in the sample also encode this CDR3. The V and J genes are TRBV5-1 and TRBJ1-5; 7 bases map to TRBD1. The trim removed 4 bases at V and 4 bases at J, leaving 5 bases unmatched. Germline lookup yields CDR1 SGHRS and CDR2 YFSETQ. The CDR3 spans 14 residues. CDR3 region: CASSPGQANQPQHF. The CDR3 bases are TGCGCCAGCAGCCCAGGACAGGCTAATCAGCCCCAGCATTTT.

The chain has TRBV4-1 and TRBJ1-5; weak D call: TRBD1 (6 bases). Trimming took 3 bases from V and 5 from J, leaving 14 bases between them. Per the germline V gene, CDR1 is MGHRA and CDR2 is YSYEKL. The CDR3 runs to 15 residues. The CDR3 here is CASSQGRGDYQPQHF. CDR3 bases: TGCGCCAGCAGCCAGGGGAGGGGGGATTATCAGCCCCAGCATTTT.

The rearrangement uses TRBV6-1 and TRBJ2-7; D call uncertain. Germline V lookup: CDR1 MNHNS, CDR2 SASEGT. This CDR3 is 12 amino acids long. V was pared by 3 bases and J by 4 bases, with 7 bases between. The CDR3 spells CASSEAGYEQYF. The CDR3 nucleotides read TGTGCCAGCAGTGAGGCTGGTTACGAGCAGTACTTC.

This chain links TRBV10-2 with TRBJ2-4, with a possible D match to TRBD1 (6 bases). Germline CDR1 WSHSY, CDR2 SAAADI. This CDR3 comprises 15 residues. The V gene lost 7 bases and the J gene lost 0 bases, with 13 bases spanning the gap. CDR3 bases: TGCGCCAGCACCTCGGACAGCAAAGCCAAAAACATTCAGTACTTC. Translation gives CASTSDSKAKNIQYF.

The chain is built from TRBV15 and TRBJ2-2; the D is unclear. The ends were cut back, 0 bases at V and 3 bases at J, with 11 bases in the middle. The CDR3 consists of 16 residues. Per germline, CDR1 LNHNV and CDR2 YYDKDF (reference sequence). CDR3 residues: CATSRDMETYTGELFF. The CDR3 DNA reads as TGTGCCACCAGCAGAGATATGGAGACCTACACCGGGGAGCTGTTTTTT.

Here the CDR3 DNA reads TGTGCCAGCAGCCCGACCGGGACAGGGGTAGGAAACACCATATATTTT. Translating it yields CASSPTGTGVGNTIYF. The chain recombines TRBV7-2 with TRBJ1-3; 10 bases agree with TRBD1. Losses at the gene ends were 5 bases for V and 4 bases for J; bases not matched to a gene: 8. This CDR3 has 16 residues. Germline CDR1 SGHTA, CDR2 FQGNSA.

The genes are TRBV4-2 and TRBJ1-6, with D perhaps matching TRBD1 (5 bases). V was shortened by 0 bases and J by 6 bases, with 18 bases between the two germline ends. The CDR3 runs to 18 residues. The germline gives CDR1 LGHNA, CDR2 YNFKEQ. In DNA, the CDR3 is TGTGCCAGCAGCCAAGAAGTTAGTAGCGGGGGGACTAATTCACCCCTCCACTTT. Its translation is CASSQEVSSGGTNSPLHF.